Given below is one T cell receptor beta chain in context. Here immunoSEQ multiplex PCR was the method, and the copy in TCRdb shows in-frame clones only, minus some. The sample includes about 4,000 clones, 74% of them seen just once. Template was genomic DNA from frozen, unsorted single-cell suspensions. Germline lookup yields CDR1 MGHRA and CDR2 YSYEKL. V shed 1 base and J shed 2 bases, with 6 bases lying between them. The CDR3 has 13 amino acids. The entry originates in a study of immune cell composition in non-small cell lung cancer. This TCR derives from a human donor with non-small cell lung cancer. Sequencing was performed on lung tumor tissue. V and J are TRBV4-1 and TRBJ2-7; the D is unclear. The CDR3 sequence: CASSQAGAYEQYF. CDR3 bases: TGCGCCAGCAGCCAAGCCGGTGCCTACGAGCAGTACTTC.